A selection of T cell receptor beta chains follows, all from one sample in a study of cytomegalovirus exposure and HLA in healthy donors. Sequencing was performed with immunoSEQ multiplex PCR; in TCRdb, only in-frame clones are kept and a portion is missing. The repertoire holds around 180,000 clones, with about 80% as singletons. Sample: PBMCs. The receptors were gathered from a man between 18 and 35 years old in good health and CMV-seronegative. Both conserved end residues are part of each CDR3. D genes are given only for firm matches. Where a row states a size, it is once, few, many or the class of an expanded clone; other rows omit it.

TRBV4-1 . . CASSRGGANEQFF
TRBV7-9 . . CASSLGRGENTEAFF
TRBV7-2 few . CASSRTYEQYF
TRBV6-5 once . CASGGDVYNEQFF
TRBV7-9 . . CASSSLQLGRWDEQFF
TRBV6-5 . . CASSVGAAMNTEAFF
TRBV19 . . CASSLLDTKTGKAFF
TRBV7-3 . . CASSPGGEQFF
TRBV27 . . CASSLSSAVSSYEQYF
TRBV4-2 . TRBD2 CASSQGTSGGRLSYEQYF
TRBV4-2 . TRBD2 CASSKTSGSSYEQYF
TRBV6-5 . . CASSYFSTSPQETQYF
TRBV9 . TRBD1 CASSVRDRGEAFF
TRBV19 few . CASSIGGSEKLFF
TRBV11-3 . TRBD1 CASSLPTGTAGNTIYF
TRBV5-1 once . CASSLGGSQETQYF
TRBV18 . . CASSPGSSSYEQYF
TRBV6-5 . . CASSQHPNTKGYTF
TRBV18 few TRBD1 CASSPLGTGSEKLFF
TRBV4-3 . TRBD2 CASSQVAEPGLPYNEQFF
TRBV12-5 . . CASGPGAGEQYF
TRBV28 . . CASSFQGRNTIYF
TRBV6-5 . TRBD2 CASSYWLAGPTDTQYF
TRBV2 . . CASRGRVNTEAFF
TRBV19 . . CASSMRTGNEKLFF
TRBV5-6 . . CASSLGLSTDTQYF
TRBV29-1 . TRBD1 CSVEGQMNTEAFF
TRBV6-5 once . CASSPRGGSPEAFF
TRBV7-9 . TRBD1 CASSLRRPGQRANYGYTF
TRBV6-5 . . CASSYLENTEAFF
TRBV28 . . CASSLGGNEQFF
TRBV6-6 . . CASSYTDGGKNIQYF
TRBV6-5 . . CASSYSSRGTYEQYF
TRBV4-1 . . CASSHATGTYEQYF
TRBV7-9 . TRBD2 CASSQGTSGDQETQYF
TRBV15 . TRBD2 CATSTAGDVDEQFF
TRBV6-1 . TRBD1 CASSGQGMNTEAFF
TRBV7-8 . . CASSLWQGSYNEQFF
TRBV5-1 . TRBD1 CASRPGQGEVYEQYF
TRBV30 . . CAWSRDIRDEQFF
TRBV18 . . CASSPTAFSNQPQHF
TRBV4-1 . . CASSQVAGTQYF
TRBV27 . TRBD1 CASRGRTGLYEQYF
TRBV7-3 . TRBD1 CASSSRGSETQYF